These 28 T cell receptor beta chains were sequenced from one sample in a study of tumor-infiltrating lymphocytes in primary liver carcinoma. Each 20-30 mg portion of unsorted bulk tissue served as the source for co-extraction of RNA and DNA. The researchers produced TCR beta cDNA from 450 to 600 ng total RNA with a constant-region primer. Three nested multiplex PCR rounds of slightly modified ARM-PCR generated TCR beta libraries. TRBV1-TRBV30 forward primers and a C-beta reverse primer were used in the first two PCR rounds, which each ran for approximately 10 cycles. TCRdb analysed the multiplex PCR reads with MiXCR anew, one entry per CDR3 protein. The sample comprises about 190,000 distinct CDR3 sequences, around 85% of which are singletons, and less than 20% rests with the top ten. Sequencing was done on a sample of tumor tissue from primary liver carcinoma. Every receptor here comes from a man aged 40-49 years with primary liver carcinoma and hepatitis B virus infection.

As concerns this clonotype: Given a much more abundant clone one base away, this may be a read error. The CDR3 DNA follows: TGTGACAGCAGTTACGGGAGCTCCTACGAGCAGTACTTC. Translating it yields CDSSYGSSYEQYF. The chain is built from TRBV25-1 and TRBJ2-7, with D tentatively TRBD2 (6 bases). The germline CDR1 and CDR2 sequences are MGHDK and SYGVNS. The CDR3 spans 13 residues.

The genes are TRBV7-9 and TRBJ2-3, with 8 bases fitting TRBD1. This CDR3 is built from 15 residues. With 4 bases clipped from V and 12 bases from J, the junction kept 15 bases outside the gene matches. From germline, CDR1 is SEHNR and CDR2 FQNEAQ (reference sequence). Written as DNA, the CDR3 is TGTGCCAGCAGCTCGGACAGGGACGTGGCAGATATACAGTATTTT. Translated, it gives CASSSDRDVADIQYF.

This clonotype was counted at least ten times. The chain employs TRBV21-1 and TRBJ2-7; TRBD1 is taken as the D call from the table, unchecked against the DNA. TRBV21-1 is listed as a pseudogene. CDR3 length equals 17 residues. CDR3 coding DNA: TGTGCCAGCAGCCGAACTCCCTCGGGGACAGTGGCGCGCGAGCAGTACTTC. The encoded protein is CASSRTPSGTVAREQYF.

The rearrangement uses TRBV5-1 and TRBJ1-1, with a tentative D call TRBD1 (5 bases). Between the trimmed V and J ends, which lost 4 bases and 7 bases, there was a span of 14 bases. Germline V gives CDR1 SGHRS, CDR2 YFSETQ. The CDR3 covers 13 residues. CDR3 DNA sequence: TGCGCCAGCAGCGGGGGTAGTCAACATGAAGCTTTCTTT. This encodes CASSGGSQHEAFF.

The chain employs TRBV13 and TRBJ2-7; D is undetermined. The germline V gene has CDR1 PRHDT and CDR2 FYEKMQ (reference sequence). Trimming shortened V by 7 bases and J by 3 bases, and 10 bases separated the two germline ends. The CDR3 contains 12 residues. CDR3 amino acids: CASNSEVYEQYF. CDR3 coding DNA: TGTGCCAGCAACTCAGAGGTCTACGAGCAGTACTTC.

Notes on this clonotype: No conserved phenylalanine or tryptophan is present at the end of the CDR3, so a read error is the likely explanation. This chain connects TRBV5-4 to TRBJ2-5; 7 nucleotides align to TRBD1. Unmatched junction bases numbered 14, after V lost 4 bases and J lost 5 bases. Looked up from germline, CDR1 is SGHNT and CDR2 is YYREEE (reference sequence). This CDR3 comprises 16 residues. CDR3 protein: CASSPADRVFGETQYL. CDR3 sequence (DNA): TGTGCCAGCAGCCCGGCTGACAGGGTGTTTGGGGAGACCCAGTACTTA.

A word on this clonotype: One base away lies a much larger clone, so this may be a sequencing read error. For the CDR3, the DNA is TGTCCCAGCAGTTCTCGTCCTGGGCTCGGGAGCCTCGGGACCCAGCATTTT. Protein sequence: CPSSSRPGLGSLGTQHF. This chain connects TRBV28 to TRBJ1-5; unclear D gene. This CDR3 spans 17 amino acids. CDR1 is MDHEN, CDR2 SYDVKM, per germline.

This clonotype was observed once. This sequence may be a read error, since a much larger clone differs from it by one base. The gene calls are TRBV5-1 and TRBJ2-1; TRBD2 aligns across 8 bases. Germline V gene lookup returns CDR1 SGHRS and CDR2 YFSETQ. The CDR3 is made up of 15 amino acids. The CDR3 coding sequence is TGCGCCTGCAGCTTGGACGGGAGGGCCCTCAATGAGCAGTTCTTC. This translates into CACSLDGRALNEQFF.

The chain employs TRBV4-1 and TRBJ1-2; no reliable D call. CDR3 size: 16 residues. Trimming removed 10 bases at V and 4 bases at J, with 25 bases between. The germline gives CDR1 MGHRA, CDR2 YSYEKL. For the CDR3, the DNA is TGCGCCAACCGCCAAGTCTCGACGGCGAACCTCTATGGCTACACCTTC. It specifies CANRQVSTANLYGYTF.

Concerning this clonotype itself: At one of its ends the junction is not consistent with the germline gene, which may arise from a read error. The CDR3 loop reads CASTSGSSSYDQYF. The CDR3 DNA reads TGTGCCAGTACAAGCGGGAGCTCGTCCTACGATCAGTACTTC. This sequence joins TRBV6-1 and TRBJ2-7; 8 bases fit TRBD2. CDR1 is MNHNS, CDR2 SASEGT, per germline. This CDR3 contains 14 residues.

The chain has TRBV29-1 and TRBJ1-6; D unresolved. Germline assignment: CDR1 SQVTM and CDR2 ANQGSEA. V was clipped by 8 bases and J by 10 bases, with 21 bases between them. This CDR3 is 14 amino acids long. CDR3 in amino acids: CSLQERREGSPLHF. The CDR3 DNA sequence: TGCAGCCTTCAGGAGCGGAGGGAAGGATCACCCCTCCACTTT. Filled out from reference TRBV29-1 and TRBJ1-6, the complete variable domain reads SAVISQKPSRDICQRGTSLTIQCQVDSQVTMMFWYRQQPGQSLTLIATANQGSEATYESGFVIDKFPISRPNLTFSTLTVSNMSPEDSSIYLCSLQERREGSPLHFGNGTRLTVT.

This clonotype has only one observation. The V call is TRBV11-3, the J call TRBJ2-2; D gene uncertain. CDR1 is SGHNT and CDR2 is YENEEA in the germline V gene. The germline V and J ends were trimmed by 2 bases and 8 bases, with 12 bases remaining between them. CDR3 length: 14 amino acids. CDR3 in amino acids: CASSLNANIGELFF. CDR3 coding DNA: TGTGCCAGCAGCTTAAATGCGAACATTGGGGAGCTGTTTTTT.

This clonotype was seen a few times. The junction and the germline gene differ at one end; a read error may be behind it. The V call is TRBV29-1, the J call TRBJ1-1; the D gene is possibly TRBD1 (5 bases). Germline-derived CDR1 and CDR2 are SQVTM and ANQGSEA. The length of the CDR3 is 15 residues. The DNA of the CDR3 is TGCAGTGTTGAAGATCGGGTGACAGAGAACACTGAAGCTTTCTTT. Encoded protein: CSVEDRVTENTEAFF.

CDR3 bases: TGTGCCAGCCCGGGACACCTTAATCAGCCCCAGCATTTT. It encodes CASPGHLNQPQHF. The J gene is TRBJ1-5, the V gene TRBV6-6; a possible D gene is TRBD1 (6 bases). This CDR3 is 13 amino acids long. V shed 8 bases and J shed 4 bases, with 12 bases lying between them. Per the germline V gene, CDR1 is MNHNY and CDR2 is SVGAGI (reference sequence).

Concerning this clonotype itself: A much larger clone differs by one base, so this may be a read error. The J gene is TRBJ2-3, the V gene TRBV30; D not resolved. CDR3 length: 12 amino acids. CDR1 is GTSNPN, CDR2 SVGIG, per germline (reference sequence). The V and J ends lost 3 bases and 3 bases respectively, with 7 bases between them. This CDR3 reads CAWRPTTDTQYF. CDR3 sequence (DNA): TGTGCCTGGAGACCTACTACAGATACGCAGTATTTT.

Note on this clonotype: Because it lacks the conserved phenylalanine or tryptophan at the end, this CDR3 is likely a read error. The rearrangement links TRBV12-3 or TRBV12-4 to TRBJ1-5, with TRBD1 matching over 9 bases. V lost 5 bases, J lost 10 bases, and 15 bases stayed unmatched. This CDR3 comprises 16 residues. The CDR3, as DNA: TGTGCCAGCAGTCCCTCAGGACAGGGGAGGGCTCAACCCCAGCATTCT. It encodes CASSPSGQGRAQPQHS.

This clonotype was counted ten times or more. The gene calls are TRBV7-8 and TRBJ2-5; the match to TRBD2 covers 8 bases. The CDR3 extends over 13 amino acids. CDR1 is SGHVS, CDR2 FQNEAQ, per germline. V lost 7 bases, J lost 4 bases, and 5 bases stayed unmatched. The CDR3 DNA sequence: TGTGCCAGCACTCTCGGGGGGGTAGAGACCCAGTACTTC. Protein: CASTLGGVETQYF. Variable domain in full (rest from reference TRBV7-8 and TRBJ2-5): GAGVSQSPRYKVAKRGQDVALRCDPISGHVSLFWYQQALGQGPEFLTYFQNEAQLDKSGLPSDRFFAERPEGSVSTLKIQRTQQEDSAVYLCASTLGGVETQYFGPGTRLLVL.

To note about this clonotype: The CDR3 does not close with the conserved phenylalanine or tryptophan, likely indicating a read error. The gene calls are TRBV6-1 and TRBJ2-7; 15 bases agree with TRBD2. The CDR3 consists of 16 residues. Germline values: CDR1 MNHNS, CDR2 SASEGT. The CDR3 protein is CANSEEGLAGGYEQYL. In DNA form, the CDR3 reads TGTGCCAACAGTGAAGAGGGACTAGCGGGAGGCTACGAGCAGTACTTA.

A remark on this clonotype: This may come from a read error, since a much larger clone is one base off. The V and J genes are TRBV25-1 and TRBJ2-2; possible D gene TRBD1, 5 bases. Germline V lookup: CDR1 MGHDK, CDR2 SYGVNS. This CDR3 comprises 14 residues. In DNA, the CDR3 is TGTGCCAGCGGTGAATCAGGGTACACCGGGGAGCTGTTTTTT. Translated, it gives CASGESGYTGELFF.

As to this clonotype: Germline is not matched at one junction end, which may reflect a read error. This chain's CDR3 is CANSLGPVDNEQFF. The CDR3 DNA reads as TGTGCCAACAGTTTAGGCCCAGTTGACAATGAGCAGTTCTTC. The chain carries TRBV12-3 or TRBV12-4 and TRBJ2-1; D is ambiguous. The CDR3 is 14 residues long.

Regarding this clonotype: At one of its ends the junction is not consistent with the germline gene, which may arise from a read error. The chain has TRBV29-1 and TRBJ2-5; the match to TRBD2 covers 13 bases. Germline V gene lookup returns CDR1 SQVTM and CDR2 ANQGSEA. The CDR3 has 15 residues. CDR3 residues: CSVRTSGSCAVTQYF. The CDR3 DNA is TGCAGCGTTCGGACTAGCGGGAGTTGTGCAGTGACCCAGTATTTC. Full variable domain (rest looked up from reference TRBV29-1 and TRBJ2-5): SAVISQKPSRDICQRGTSLTIQCQVDSQVTMMFWYRQQPGQSLTLIATANQGSEATYESGFVIDKFPISRPNLTFSTLTVSNMSPEDSSIYLCSVRTSGSCAVTQYFGPGTRLLVL.

The chain is built from TRBV29-1 and TRBJ2-7; the D call may be TRBD1 or TRBD2 (5 bases each). The length of the CDR3 is 16 residues. Looked up from germline, CDR1 is SQVTM and CDR2 is ANQGSEA. The CDR3 nucleotides read TGCAACACCATGACGTCTGGGACCGGCACTCCCTTCGAGCAGTACTTC. Amino acids: CNTMTSGTGTPFEQYF.

Regarding this clonotype: The conserved closing phenylalanine or tryptophan is absent in this CDR3, likely reflecting a read error. V and J are TRBV11-2 and TRBJ2-1; TRBD1 matches 8 bases. The CDR3 runs to 15 residues. Germline lookup yields CDR1 SGHAT and CDR2 FQNNGV. This CDR3 reads CASNLRTGPGNEQFL. CDR3 nucleotide sequence: TGTGCCAGCAACTTAAGGACAGGGCCGGGGAACGAGCAGTTCCTC.

Concerning this clonotype: The germline gene is not matched at one end of the junction; a read error may be the cause. The chain combines TRBV5-6 with TRBJ2-5; D perhaps matches TRBD2 (6 bases). Germline V gene lookup returns CDR1 SGHDT and CDR2 YYEEEE. CDR3 length: 16 residues. In DNA, the CDR3 is TGTGCCAGCAGCTCGTCTGGTGGCCCAATCCGGGAGACTCAGTACTTC. It is translated as CASSSSGGPIRETQYF.

A note on this clonotype: The junction departs from germline at one end; a sequencing error may be responsible. The chain has TRBV6-2 or TRBV6-3 and TRBJ1-2; D unclear. The CDR3 has 12 amino acids. Looked up from germline, CDR1 is MNHEY and CDR2 is SVGEGT. The CDR3 reads CASIPTAYGYTF. CDR3 nucleotides: TGTGCCAGCATCCCAACAGCCTATGGCTACACGTTC.

As for this clonotype: At one of its ends the junction is not consistent with the germline gene, which may arise from a read error. V gene TRBV14 combines with J gene TRBJ2-1; 8 nucleotides line up with TRBD2. Germline CDR1 SGHDN, CDR2 FVKESK. This CDR3 comprises 16 residues. The CDR3 protein is CTSSAVAGWINNEQFF. CDR3 DNA: TGTACCAGCAGTGCCGTAGCGGGATGGATAAACAATGAGCAATTCTTC.

The chain is built from TRBV11-1 and TRBJ2-3; TRBD1 matches 7 bases. This CDR3 region has 19 residues. The V gene's germline CDR1 is SGHAT and CDR2 FQDESV (reference sequence). Here the CDR3 reads CANSSGGSSVGARTDTQYF. The CDR3 bases are TGTGCTAACAGCTCAGGGGGAAGCTCTGTTGGAGCCCGCACAGATACGCAGTATTTT. The variable domain in full, completed from reference TRBV11-1 and TRBJ2-3, reads EAEVAQSPRYKITEKSQAVAFWCDPISGHATLYWYRQILGQGPELLVQFQDESVVDDSQLPKDRFSAERLKGVDSTLKIQPAELGDSAMYLCANSSGGSSVGARTDTQYFGPGTRLTVL.

V is TRBV20-1 and J is TRBJ2-4; D might be TRBD1 (7 bases). The CDR3 length is 14 residues. The V gene's germline CDR1 is DFQATT and CDR2 SNEGSKA (reference sequence). Trimming removed 6 bases from V and 3 bases from J, with 15 bases in between. The CDR3 DNA follows: TGCAGTGCCAACAACCAGGGGGGCAAAAACATTCAGTACTTC. Its translation: CSANNQGGKNIQYF.